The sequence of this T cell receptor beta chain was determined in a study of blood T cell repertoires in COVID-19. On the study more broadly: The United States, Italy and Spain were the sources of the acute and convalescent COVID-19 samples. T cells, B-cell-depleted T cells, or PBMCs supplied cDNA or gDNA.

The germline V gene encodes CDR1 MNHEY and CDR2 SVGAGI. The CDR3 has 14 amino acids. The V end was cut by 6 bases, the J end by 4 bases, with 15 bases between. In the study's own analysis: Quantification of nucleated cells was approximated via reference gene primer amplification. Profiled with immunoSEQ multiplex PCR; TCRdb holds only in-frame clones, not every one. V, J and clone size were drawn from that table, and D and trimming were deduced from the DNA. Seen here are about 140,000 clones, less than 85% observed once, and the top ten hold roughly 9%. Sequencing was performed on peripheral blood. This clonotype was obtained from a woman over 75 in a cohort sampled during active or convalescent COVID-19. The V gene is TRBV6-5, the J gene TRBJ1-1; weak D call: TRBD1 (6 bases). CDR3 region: CASRGIGTTTEAFF. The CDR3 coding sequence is TGTGCCAGCAGGGGGATCGGGACAACCACTGAAGCTTTCTTT.